The rows below give T cell receptor beta chains drawn from one sample of a study of cytomegalovirus exposure and HLA in healthy donors. Data came from immunoSEQ multiplex PCR; TCRdb stores just in-frame clones and leaves some out. The profile covers 80,000 to 130,000 clones, with more than 65% appearing a single time and approximately 1.2% taken by the ten largest. The sequenced material came from PBMCs. These receptors were collected from a young woman in good health and CMV-seronegative. CDR3s include the opening cysteine and the closing phenylalanine or tryptophan. A D gene is named only where the DNA matches it firmly. Size is stated for part of the rows, as once, few or many counts, or as a class when the clone is expanded.

cdr3_aa cdr3_nt clone_size d_call j_call v_call
CASSLEGTGGAEYGYTF TGTGCCAGCAGTTTAGAAGGGACAGGGGGCGCGGAATATGGCTACACCTTC few TRBD1 TRBJ1-2 TRBV28
CSATTTDTQYF TGCAGTGCCACCACAACAGATACGCAGTATTTT - - TRBJ2-3 TRBV20-1
CASSPTGGNYEQYF TGTGCCAGCAGTCCGACAGGGGGCAATTACGAGCAGTACTTC - TRBD1 TRBJ2-7 TRBV27
CASSEGQGGYTF TGTGCCAGCAGCGAGGGACAGGGTGGCTACACCTTC - TRBD1 TRBJ1-2 TRBV9
CASSSARVAGELFF TGTGCCAGCAGCTCCGCCAGGGTGGCCGGGGAGCTGTTTTTT once - TRBJ2-2 TRBV9
CASSQEAWQDYEQYF TGTGCCAGCAGCCAAGAGGCCTGGCAAGACTACGAGCAGTACTTC - - TRBJ2-7 TRBV4-2
CASNRDSYNSPLHF TGTGCCTCAAACAGGGACTCCTATAATTCACCCCTCCACTTT - - TRBJ1-6 TRBV30
CAISDLISSGRAPTDTQYF TGTGCCATCAGTGACTTGATCTCCAGCGGGAGGGCCCCCACAGATACGCAGTATTTT - TRBD2 TRBJ2-3 TRBV10-3
CASSLGGFTYEQYF TGCGCCAGCAGCTTAGGAGGGTTCACCTACGAGCAGTACTTC - - TRBJ2-7 TRBV5-1
CASSLTLFPYNEQFF TGTGCCAGCAGCTTAACACTATTTCCCTACAATGAGCAGTTCTTC - - TRBJ2-1 TRBV7-3
CASSLNGVNTEAFF TGTGCCAGCAGCTTAAATGGAGTCAACACTGAAGCTTTCTTT few - TRBJ1-1 TRBV7-2
CASSVGTGAQPQHF TGTGCCAGCAGCGTTGGGACAGGGGCTCAGCCCCAGCATTTT once TRBD1 TRBJ1-5 TRBV9
CASSLPDRFQQYF TGTGCCAGCAGTTTACCGGACAGGTTCCAGCAGTACTTC few TRBD1 TRBJ2-7 TRBV28
CASSLDGRGAGNTIYF TGTGCCAGCAGCTTAGATGGCAGGGGCGCTGGAAACACCATATATTTT - - TRBJ1-3 TRBV7-8
CASSFSTGWGYEQYF TGTGCCAGCAGCTTCTCGACAGGGTGGGGGTACGAGCAGTACTTC - TRBD1 TRBJ2-7 TRBV11-2
CAINRNELAGEQYF TGTGCCATCAACCGGAATGAGCTAGCGGGCGAGCAGTACTTC - TRBD2 TRBJ2-7 TRBV10-3
CASSDPRTTTSPSTNEQFF TGTGCCAGCAGCGATCCCCGGACCACGACTAGCCCCTCTACAAATGAGCAGTTCTTC - TRBD2 TRBJ2-1 TRBV9
CASSLDRGRVLNEQFF TGTGCCAGCAGCTTAGACCGAGGCAGGGTTCTCAATGAGCAGTTCTTC - - TRBJ2-1 TRBV7-9
CSSSQGHTSVDNEQFF TGTTCCAGCAGCCAAGGCCATACTAGCGTGGACAATGAGCAGTTCTTC - TRBD2 TRBJ2-1 TRBV7-9
CASSTDGPGNEQFF TGTGCCAGCAGTACGGACGGGCCGGGAAATGAGCAGTTCTTC few - TRBJ2-1 TRBV7-9
CSSSLAEVYEQYF TGTTCCAGCAGCCTAGCGGAGGTCTACGAGCAGTACTTC once TRBD2 TRBJ2-7 TRBV7-9
CASSQGQRNSPLHF TGTGCCAGCAGCCAAGGACAGCGTAATTCACCCCTCCACTTT - - TRBJ1-6 TRBV14
CASSPKTGGSPLYGYTF TGTGCCAGCTCACCCAAGACAGGGGGCAGCCCGCTCTATGGCTACACCTTC - TRBD1 TRBJ1-2 TRBV18
CASSTRTSDFLGPTGELFF TGTGCCAGCAGCACCCGGACTAGCGATTTCTTAGGCCCCACCGGGGAGCTGTTTTTT - TRBD2 TRBJ2-2 TRBV13
CASSPPIVLAREQYF TGTGCCAGCAGTCCCCCGATTGTTTTGGCGAGGGAGCAGTACTTC - - TRBJ2-7 TRBV28
CASAAGTGPETQYF TGTGCCAGCGCCGCCGGGACAGGGCCAGAGACCCAGTACTTC - TRBD1 TRBJ2-5 TRBV27
CASSIMRTRLFGEQYF TGTGCCAGTAGTATAATGAGAACACGACTCTTCGGCGAGCAGTACTTC - - TRBJ2-7 TRBV19
CASSTDREMKPYGYTF TGTGCCAGTAGCACTGACCGGGAGATGAAACCGTATGGCTACACCTTC - - TRBJ1-2 TRBV19
CASGLVPEGGTITNTGELFF TGTGCTAGTGGTTTGGTACCGGAAGGGGGCACGATTACGAACACCGGGGAGCTGTTTTTT - TRBD1 TRBJ2-2 TRBV12-5
CASSIMTYNEQFF TGTGCCAGTAGTATAATGACTTATAATGAGCAGTTCTTC - - TRBJ2-1 TRBV19
CASSQTGVGELFF TGCGCCAGCAGCCAAACGGGAGTCGGGGAGCTGTTTTTT - - TRBJ2-2 TRBV4-3
CASSMGGTGNYEQYF TGTGCCAGTAGTATGGGGGGGACAGGGAACTACGAGCAGTACTTC - TRBD1 TRBJ2-7 TRBV19
CASGSGKNIQYF TGTGCCAGCGGCAGCGGGAAAAACATTCAGTACTTC once - TRBJ2-4 TRBV2
CASNLREGRFYNEQFF TGTGCCAGTAACTTGCGGGAGGGCCGCTTCTACAATGAGCAGTTCTTC - TRBD2 TRBJ2-1 TRBV19
CASSGVGRGPRYNEQFF TGTGCCAGCAGCGGCGTCGGCAGGGGCCCTCGATACAATGAGCAGTTCTTC - - TRBJ2-1 TRBV2
CASSSSGGLLETQYF TGTGCCAGCAGCTCGTCAGGGGGCTTGTTGGAGACCCAGTACTTC - TRBD1 TRBJ2-5 TRBV7-9
CASSGPSGRASYEQYF TGTGCCAGCAGCGGACCTAGCGGGAGGGCCTCGTACGAGCAGTACTTC once TRBD2 TRBJ2-7 TRBV7-9
CSVHRVVNTEAFF TGCAGCGTCCACAGGGTCGTGAACACTGAAGCTTTCTTT - - TRBJ1-1 TRBV29-1
CASSVGDRGRGETQYF TGTGCCAGCAGCGTAGGGGACAGGGGGCGTGGAGAGACCCAGTACTTC - TRBD1 TRBJ2-5 TRBV9
CASSLSRGAYNEQFF TGTGCCAGCAGCTTATCCCGGGGGGCCTACAATGAGCAGTTCTTC - TRBD2 TRBJ2-1 TRBV7-3
CATLARQAMNTEAFF TGTGCCACACTCGCCAGGCAGGCGATGAACACTGAAGCTTTCTTT - - TRBJ1-1 TRBV2
CATTPGTGGRGYTF TGTGCCACCACCCCCGGGACAGGGGGCAGAGGCTACACCTTC - TRBD1 TRBJ1-2 TRBV28
CASSLVIGGETQYF TGTGCCAGCAGCTTAGTCATAGGGGGAGAGACCCAGTACTTC once - TRBJ2-5 TRBV7-2
CASRFPRDPGELFF TGTGCCAGCAGATTCCCAAGAGATCCCGGGGAGCTGTTTTTT - - TRBJ2-2 TRBV6-5
CASSLLYRLTEAFF TGTGCCAGCAGCTTGCTTTACAGGTTGACTGAAGCTTTCTTT - - TRBJ1-1 TRBV5-5
CASSRWRGAQETQYF TGTGCCAGCAGTCGATGGCGGGGGGCCCAAGAGACCCAGTACTTC - TRBD2 TRBJ2-5 TRBV6-5